Each of the 21 T cell receptor beta chains below was sequenced from the same sample in a study of shared clonotypes between healthy human individuals. The assay was immunoSEQ multiplex PCR, and TCRdb's table has in-frame clones only and misses some. Of around 940,000 clones listed, about three quarters are singletons. What was sequenced was memory CD4+ T cells sorted from blood. The sample's subset: CD45RA-negative fraction. These TCRs come from a man younger than 35 in good health.

The V gene is TRBV5-5, the J gene TRBJ1-1; D unresolved. V was pared by 1 base and J by 2 bases, with 9 bases between. The CDR3 length is 14 residues. Germline loops: CDR1 SGHKS, CDR2 YYEKEE (reference sequence). DNA of the CDR3: TGTGCCAGCAGCTTGAGGGTTGGAAACACTGAAGCTTTCTTT. Protein product: CASSLRVGNTEAFF.

The V and J genes are TRBV9 and TRBJ1-1; D is unresolved. V lost 4 bases to trimming and J lost 1 base, with 14 bases between them. The germline V gene has CDR1 SGDLS and CDR2 YYNGEE. This CDR3 is built from 15 residues. DNA for the CDR3: TGTGCCAGCAGCCTTAGCGGGCAAGAGAACACTGAAGCTTTCTTT. It encodes CASSLSGQENTEAFF. Looking up the rest from reference TRBV9 and TRBJ1-1 gives the full variable domain: DSGVTQTPKHLITATGQRVTLRCSPRSGDLSVYWYQQSLDQGLQFLIQYYNGEERAKGNILERFSAQQFPDLHSELNLSSLELGDSALYFCASSLSGQENTEAFFGQGTRLTVV.

This clone occurred once. In nucleotides, the CDR3 is TGCGCCAGCAGCATGACAGGGCAAGAGACCCAGTACTTC. Its translation is CASSMTGQETQYF. This chain uses TRBV5-1 with TRBJ2-5; 7 nucleotides line up with TRBD1. Per germline, CDR1 SGHRS and CDR2 YFSETQ. There are 13 residues in the CDR3. The trim removed 4 bases at V and 2 bases at J, leaving 2 bases unmatched.

This clone appeared once. The rearrangement uses TRBV10-3 and TRBJ2-2; 8 bases align to TRBD1. The CDR3 runs to 14 residues. The V gene end was trimmed by 10 bases and the J gene end by 4 bases; junction bases not matched to a gene: 8. Germline values: CDR1 ENHRY, CDR2 SYGVKD. Here the CDR3 reads CATTGTGTTGELFF. In nucleotides, the CDR3 is TGTGCCACCACAGGGACAGGAACCACCGGGGAGCTGTTTTTT.

In its sample, this clone was seen once. The same CDR3 is also encoded by other DNA sequences in this sample. The chain uses TRBV2 and TRBJ1-5; D is perhaps TRBD1 (5 bases). V was shortened by 5 bases and J by 2 bases, with 7 bases between the two germline ends. The germline CDR1 and CDR2 sequences are SNHLY and FYNNEI. CDR3 length: 13 residues. The CDR3 is CASSLQGNQPQHF. CDR3 DNA: TGTGCCAGCAGTCTACAGGGCAATCAGCCCCAGCATTTT.

The chain combines TRBV7-8 with TRBJ1-2; a possible D gene is TRBD1 (5 bases). V gave up 5 bases and J gave up 10 bases, with 14 bases separating them. The CDR3 has 12 amino acids. Germline V gene sequence: CDR1 SGHVS, CDR2 FQNEAQ. Written as DNA, the CDR3 is TGTGCCAGCAGCCCGCCCAGGGTAACCTACACCTTC. Protein: CASSPPRVTYTF. The complete variable domain, with remaining parts taken from reference TRBV7-8 and TRBJ1-2, reads GAGVSQSPRYKVAKRGQDVALRCDPISGHVSLFWYQQALGQGPEFLTYFQNEAQLDKSGLPSDRFFAERPEGSVSTLKIQRTQQEDSAVYLCASSPPRVTYTFGSGTRLTVV.

A remark on this clone: The same CDR3 also results from other DNA sequences found in this sample. The chain has TRBV18 and TRBJ2-7, with a tentative D call TRBD2 (5 bases). In germline, CDR1 is KGHSH, CDR2 LQKENI. The length of the CDR3 is 13 residues. With 1 base removed from V and 3 bases from J, the gap between germline ends came to 7 bases. CDR3 sequence reads: CASSPLGDYEQYF. The CDR3 bases are TGTGCCAGCTCACCACTGGGAGACTACGAGCAGTACTTC. The variable domain in full, completed from reference TRBV18 and TRBJ2-7, reads NAGVMQNPRHLVRRRGQEARLRCSPMKGHSHVYWYRQLPEEGLKFMVYLQKENIIDESGMPKERFSAEFPKEGPSILRIQQVVRGDSAAYFCASSPLGDYEQYFGPGTRLTVT.

In this sample, this clone turned up once. The chain couples TRBV7-9 to TRBJ2-2, with D tentatively TRBD2 (6 bases). V lost 5 bases, J lost 0 bases, and 10 bases lay in between. Germline loops: CDR1 SEHNR, CDR2 FQNEAQ (reference sequence). CDR3 size: 15 residues. CDR3 residues: CASSIAGTNTGELFF. In DNA, the CDR3 is TGTGCCAGCAGCATTGCGGGGACGAACACCGGGGAGCTGTTTTTT.

The J gene is TRBJ2-2, the V gene TRBV7-2; maybe TRBD2 (5 bases). Trimming stripped 3 bases from V and 7 bases from J, with 21 bases between. CDR3 length: 17 residues. Germline V gene sequence: CDR1 SGHTA, CDR2 FQGNSA. The CDR3 protein is CASSLTPLVGVNGELFF. The CDR3 DNA sequence: TGTGCCAGCAGCTTGACCCCCTTAGTGGGAGTTAACGGGGAGCTGTTTTTT.

This chain links TRBV6-6 with TRBJ2-5, with 7 bases matching TRBD2. The CDR3 is 15 amino acids. Trimming at V came to 5 bases and at J to 5 bases, leaving 11 bases not matched to a gene. Germline CDR1 reads MNHNY; CDR2 reads SVGAGI (reference sequence). The CDR3 region is CASSTFSGSGETQYF. The CDR3 bases are TGTGCCAGCAGTACCTTTAGCGGGTCTGGGGAGACCCAGTACTTC.

V is TRBV9 and J is TRBJ1-2; 10 nucleotides match TRBD1. The germline V gene has CDR1 SGDLS and CDR2 YYNGEE. V dropped 3 bases and J dropped 4; count of bases not matched to a gene: 9. The CDR3 covers 16 residues. The CDR3 DNA is TGTGCCAGCAGCGAGAGCCGGGACAGGGGCGGCTATGGCTACACCTTC. Residues: CASSESRDRGGYGYTF. Based on the CDR3 plus reference TRBV9 and TRBJ1-2, the full variable domain is DSGVTQTPKHLITATGQRVTLRCSPRSGDLSVYWYQQSLDQGLQFLIQYYNGEERAKGNILERFSAQQFPDLHSELNLSSLELGDSALYFCASSESRDRGGYGYTFGSGTRLTVV.

This chain links TRBV5-6 with TRBJ1-2, with 8 bases that match TRBD1. V shed 3 bases and J 4 bases; nucleotides not matched to a gene: 5. This CDR3 has 14 residues. The germline V gene encodes CDR1 SGHDT and CDR2 YYEEEE. The CDR3 is CASSWDRLSYGYTF. CDR3 nucleotide sequence: TGTGCCAGCAGCTGGGACAGGTTGAGCTATGGCTACACCTTC.

The chain combines TRBV6-1 with TRBJ2-1, with TRBD2 matching over 12 bases. Germline lookup yields CDR1 MNHNS and CDR2 SASEGT. CDR3 length equals 18 residues. V was clipped by 1 base and J by 3 bases; unmatched bases: 7. CDR3 nucleotides: TGTGCCAGCAGTGAAGATTGGACTAGCGGGATGTACTACAATGAGCAGTTCTTC. Its protein is CASSEDWTSGMYYNEQFF.

The chain has TRBV6-1 and TRBJ2-7, with 7 bases aligning to TRBD2. J gave up 2 bases and V 4 bases, and 14 bases lay outside the gene matches. The V gene's germline CDR1 is MNHNS and CDR2 SASEGT. The CDR3 contains 17 residues. The CDR3 region is CASSGLRYGRGPYEQYF. CDR3 coding DNA: TGTGCCAGCAGTGGCCTAAGATATGGGAGGGGACCCTACGAGCAGTACTTC.

The rearrangement links TRBV9 to TRBJ1-4; weak D call: TRBD1 (6 bases). Germline-derived CDR1 and CDR2 are SGDLS and YYNGEE. Deletions cut 0 bases from V and 8 bases from J, with 23 bases between. This CDR3 is 18 amino acids long. The CDR3 sequence: CASSVAEGGYGLHEKLFF. The DNA of the CDR3 is TGTGCCAGCAGCGTAGCCGAGGGGGGATACGGATTACACGAAAAACTGTTTTTT.

This clone was observed at least ten times. The chain couples TRBV11-2 to TRBJ1-4, with 7 nucleotides matching TRBD1. Unmatched junction bases numbered 20, after V lost 5 bases and J lost 14 bases. The CDR3 spans 16 residues. Germline V gives CDR1 SGHAT, CDR2 FQNNGV. The CDR3 region has the DNA TGTGCCAGCAGCGATTGGAGGGGACAGACCAAAACACGGCTGTTTTTT. Its translation: CASSDWRGQTKTRLFF.

This clone has ten or more counts. The V and J genes are TRBV7-2 and TRBJ1-6, with D possibly being TRBD1 (5 bases). Trimming took off 4 bases at V and 6 bases at J, with 19 bases between the two ends. Germline CDR1 SGHTA, CDR2 FQGNSA. The CDR3 is 17 amino acids. As DNA, the CDR3 is TGTGCCAGCAGCTGGGCCGGACACCAAAATTTTAATTCACCCCTCCACTTT. Encoded protein: CASSWAGHQNFNSPLHF.

CDR3 nucleotide sequence: TGTGCCAGCAGCCTTAGACTAGCGGGGGGAGAGACCCAGTACTTC. Translation gives CASSLRLAGGETQYF. V gene TRBV13 combines with J gene TRBJ2-5; 13 nucleotides match TRBD2. The CDR3 length is 15 residues. The germline V gene has CDR1 PRHDT and CDR2 FYEKMQ (reference sequence). V lost 5 bases to trimming and J lost 4 bases; unmatched junction nucleotides: 4.

The chain is built from TRBV5-6 and TRBJ2-7; D gene uncertain. The length of the CDR3 is 12 residues. Germline assignment: CDR1 SGHDT and CDR2 YYEEEE. Deletions cut 4 bases from V and 3 bases from J, with 8 bases between. Here the CDR3 reads CASSIGLYEQYF. CDR3 bases: TGTGCCAGCAGCATTGGCCTCTACGAGCAGTACTTC.

V is TRBV6-5 and J is TRBJ2-3; unclear D gene. V was clipped by 5 bases and J by 0 bases, with 12 bases between them. CDR3 length equals 15 residues. Germline V CDR1 and CDR2: MNHEY, SVGAGI. The CDR3 sequence: CASSLQSLSTDTQYF. In DNA form, the CDR3 reads TGTGCCAGCAGTCTGCAGTCCCTTAGCACAGATACGCAGTATTTT.

With respect to this clone: Other DNA sequences in the sample encode the same CDR3. The rearrangement joins TRBV18 to TRBJ1-3; a weak D match, TRBD1 (5 bases). The CDR3 length is 14 residues. Germline lookup yields CDR1 KGHSH and CDR2 LQKENI. Trimming removed 3 bases from V and 4 bases from J, with 10 bases in between. The CDR3 DNA follows: TGTGCCAGCTCACCCGGGACGGTAGGAAACACCATATATTTT. Protein: CASSPGTVGNTIYF.